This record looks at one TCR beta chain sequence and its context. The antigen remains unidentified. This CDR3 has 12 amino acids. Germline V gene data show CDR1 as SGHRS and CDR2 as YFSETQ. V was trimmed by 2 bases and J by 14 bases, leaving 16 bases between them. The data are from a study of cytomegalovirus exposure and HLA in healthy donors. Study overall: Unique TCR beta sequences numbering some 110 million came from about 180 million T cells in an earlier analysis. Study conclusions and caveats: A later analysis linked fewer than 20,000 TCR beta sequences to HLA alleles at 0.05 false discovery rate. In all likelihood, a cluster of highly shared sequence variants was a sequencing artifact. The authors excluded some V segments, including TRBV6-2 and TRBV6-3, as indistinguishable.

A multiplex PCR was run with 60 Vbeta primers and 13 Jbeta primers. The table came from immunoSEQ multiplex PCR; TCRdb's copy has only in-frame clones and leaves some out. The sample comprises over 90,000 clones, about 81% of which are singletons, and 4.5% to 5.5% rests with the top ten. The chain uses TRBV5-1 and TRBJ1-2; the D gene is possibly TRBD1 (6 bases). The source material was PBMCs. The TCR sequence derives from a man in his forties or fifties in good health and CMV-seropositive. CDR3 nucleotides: TGCGCCAGCAGCTTCACAGGGTATGAAGGGACCTTC. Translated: CASSFTGYEGTF.